This TCR beta chain was recorded in a study of T cells after yellow fever vaccination. For TCR, cDNA came from 5'RACE template switching, which added a universal primer site and UMIs. TCRdb independently ran MiXCR on the 5' RACE reads; one entry per CDR3 protein. The top ten hold 15% of the sample, which has about 400,000 distinct CDR3 sequences, under 7.5% seen once. The sample here was PBMCs, taken 5 days after the yellow fever booster vaccination. The TCR sequence derives from a man between 25 and 39 years old who received the YFV17D yellow fever vaccine.

CDR3 in amino acids: CASSFLRGVGEKLFF. The CDR3 DNA reads as TGTGCCAGCAGCTTTCTCCGAGGAGTAGGGGAAAAACTGTTTTTT. The chain employs TRBV7-2 and TRBJ1-4; no firm D call. This CDR3 is built from 15 residues. Germline lookup yields CDR1 SGHTA and CDR2 FQGNSA. V was pared by 3 bases and J by 8 bases, with 16 bases between.